Listed below are T cell receptor beta chains from one sample, sequenced in a study of T cells after posttransplantation cyclophosphamide. TCRdb's copy holds only in-frame clones and misses some; the assay was immunoSEQ multiplex PCR. The sample records some 47,000 clones, 70% to 90% being singletons. The sequencing input was PBMCs. These receptors originate from a man aged 25 to 40 with a blood cancer, CMV-positive, and with a related stem cell donor. CDR3s include the opening cysteine and the closing phenylalanine or tryptophan. D genes are given only for firm matches. Clone size appears in some rows only: once, few, many, or a class for an expanded clone.

CDR3	DNA	J	V	length	D	size
CASSLSRQGTKETQYF	TGTGCCAGCAGTTTATCCCGACAGGGGACTAAAGAGACCCAGTACTTC	TRBJ2-5	TRBV27	16	NA	NA
CASSQAPISGITDTQYF	TGCGCCAGCTCCCAAGCCCCAATTAGCGGGATAACAGATACGCAGTATTTT	TRBJ2-3	TRBV5-1	17	TRBD2	NA
CASSQEGVAGGYLYEQYF	TGTGCCAGCAGCCAAGAGGGTGTAGCGGGAGGTTATCTATACGAGCAGTACTTC	TRBJ2-7	TRBV7-2	18	TRBD2	NA
CASSWGVSNNEQFF	TGCGCCAGCAGCTGGGGGGTCAGTAACAATGAGCAGTTCTTC	TRBJ2-1	TRBV5-1	14	NA	NA
CASSLRGGGGSDRWEQFF	TGTGCCAGCAGCTTAAGAGGTGGTGGGGGGAGTGATCGATGGGAGCAGTTCTTC	TRBJ2-1	TRBV7-8	18	NA	NA
CARSGLAGDTQYF	TGTGCCAGATCAGGACTAGCGGGTGATACGCAGTATTTT	TRBJ2-3	TRBV5-3	13	TRBD2	NA
CASSTGQVYSGNTIYF	TGTGCCAGTAGTACCGGACAGGTTTACTCTGGAAACACCATATATTTT	TRBJ1-3	TRBV19	16	TRBD1	NA
CASSLAGDSGYEQYF	TGCGCCAGCAGCTTGGCCGGGGACAGCGGTTACGAGCAGTACTTC	TRBJ2-7	TRBV5-1	15	TRBD1	NA
CASSPGTGGYGYTF	TGTGCCAGCAGCCCTGGGACAGGGGGCTATGGCTACACCTTC	TRBJ1-2	TRBV7-2	14	TRBD1	NA
CASSPPTSGSGELFF	TGTGCCAGCAGTCCTCCGACTAGCGGGTCCGGGGAGCTGTTTTTT	TRBJ2-2	TRBV6-5	15	TRBD2	NA
CASWRGNLYEQYF	TGTGCCAGCTGGCGGGGAAATCTATACGAGCAGTACTTC	TRBJ2-7	TRBV6-1	13	NA	NA
CASSVDRADTEAFF	TGCGCCAGCAGCGTGGACAGGGCTGACACTGAAGCTTTCTTT	TRBJ1-1	TRBV5-1	14	TRBD1	NA
CASSFSTSYEQYF	TGTGCCAGCAGTTTTTCGACTAGCTACGAGCAGTACTTC	TRBJ2-7	TRBV27	13	NA	NA
CAWKHRDKHYGYTF	TGTGCCTGGAAGCACCGGGACAAGCACTATGGCTACACCTTC	TRBJ1-2	TRBV30	14	NA	NA
CARTDRFGYGYTF	TGTGCCAGGACGGACAGGTTCGGGTATGGCTACACCTTC	TRBJ1-2	TRBV12-1	13	NA	NA
CASSQGGDGYTF	TGCGCCAGCAGCCAAGGGGGCGACGGCTACACCTTC	TRBJ1-2	TRBV4-1	12	NA	NA
CASSLGFAGDYEQYF	TGTGCCAGCAGCTTAGGTTTTGCGGGAGATTACGAGCAGTACTTC	TRBJ2-7	TRBV7-9	15	TRBD2	NA
CASSVATEREVAYNEQFF	TGTGCCAGCAGCGTAGCTACGGAGCGGGAGGTGGCCTACAATGAGCAGTTCTTC	TRBJ2-1	TRBV9	18	TRBD2	NA
CASSQGGNTGELFF	TGTGCCAGCAGCCAGGGGGGGAACACCGGGGAGCTGTTTTTT	TRBJ2-2	TRBV11-3	14	NA	NA
CSAKQGTQYF	TGCAGTGCTAAACAGGGTACGCAGTATTTT	TRBJ2-3	TRBV20-1	10	NA	NA
CASSVGSRELYEQYF	TGTGCCAGCAGCGTAGGAAGCAGGGAACTCTACGAGCAGTACTTC	TRBJ2-7	TRBV9	15	NA	NA
CASSPRLADNEQFF	TGTGCCAGTAGTCCTCGACTAGCGGACAATGAGCAGTTCTTC	TRBJ2-1	TRBV19	14	TRBD2	NA
CASTSGRENIQYF	TGTGCCAGCACATCGGGGAGGGAAAACATTCAGTACTTC	TRBJ2-4	TRBV5-6	13	TRBD2	once
CSVGTAGTDTQYF	TGCAGCGTTGGGACAGCTGGTACAGATACGCAGTATTTT	TRBJ2-3	TRBV29-1	13	NA	NA
CASRIEWGGAYGYTF	TGTGCCAGCAGGATAGAATGGGGAGGCGCCTATGGCTACACCTTC	TRBJ1-2	TRBV28	15	NA	NA
CASSLDLGGGNEQYF	TGTGCCAGCAGCTTAGATCTCGGGGGGGGCAACGAGCAGTACTTC	TRBJ2-7	TRBV11-3	15	TRBD2	NA
CASSFGGTTYNEQFF	TGTGCCAGCAGCTTTGGCGGGACCACCTACAATGAGCAGTTCTTC	TRBJ2-1	TRBV13	15	NA	NA
CATAAADRGYEQYF	TGTGCCACCGCAGCGGCCGACAGGGGATACGAGCAGTACTTC	TRBJ2-7	TRBV6-6	14	TRBD1	few
CSVEVGTGSQPQHF	TGCAGCGTTGAAGTGGGGACAGGTAGTCAGCCCCAGCATTTT	TRBJ1-5	TRBV29-1	14	TRBD1	once
CAWSVLQSTGELFF	TGTGCCTGGAGTGTATTACAGTCCACCGGGGAGCTGTTTTTT	TRBJ2-2	TRBV30	14	NA	NA
CASSLFAGVNTEAFF	TGCGCCAGCAGCTTGTTTGCGGGCGTGAACACTGAAGCTTTCTTT	TRBJ1-1	TRBV5-1	15	NA	NA
CASSLEPGGLYEQYF	TGTGCCAGCAGCTTAGAACCGGGAGGGTTATACGAGCAGTACTTC	TRBJ2-7	TRBV7-8	15	TRBD2	NA
CASSPTSGNHNEQFF	TGCGCCAGCAGCCCAACTAGCGGGAACCACAATGAGCAGTTCTTC	TRBJ2-1	TRBV4-1	15	TRBD2	NA
CASSPYFEDFPDTQYF	TGTGCCAGCAGCCCATACTTCGAGGATTTTCCAGATACGCAGTATTTT	TRBJ2-3	TRBV11-2	16	NA	NA
CASGVTAFYEQYF	TGTGCCAGCGGAGTGACAGCATTCTACGAGCAGTACTTC	TRBJ2-7	TRBV6-5	13	NA	NA
CASSSGLAGGLYEQYF	TGTGCCAGCAGCTCGGGACTAGCGGGAGGGCTATACGAGCAGTACTTC	TRBJ2-7	TRBV7-9	16	TRBD2	once
CASSESTLDRSYGYTF	TGCGCCAGCAGTGAGTCGACCTTGGACAGATCCTATGGCTACACCTTC	TRBJ1-2	TRBV10-1	16	NA	NA
CAWSTNEKLFF	TGTGCCTGGAGTACAAATGAAAAACTGTTTTTT	TRBJ1-4	TRBV30	11	NA	NA
CSVTTGGINEQFF	TGCAGCGTTACCACAGGGGGAATCAATGAGCAGTTCTTC	TRBJ2-1	TRBV29-1	13	TRBD1	few
CASSLEGQQQSSYNEQFF	TGTGCCAGCAGCTTAGAGGGACAACAACAAAGCTCCTACAATGAGCAGTTCTTC	TRBJ2-1	TRBV11-2	18	NA	NA
CASSIARSSYNEQFF	TGTGCCAGTAGTATAGCACGGAGCTCCTACAATGAGCAGTTCTTC	TRBJ2-1	TRBV19	15	NA	once
CASTEVGGAGRETQYF	TGTGCCAGCACTGAAGTGGGGGGGGCAGGGCGAGAGACCCAGTACTTC	TRBJ2-5	TRBV28	16	NA	NA
CAISTRLAGDQYEQYF	TGTGCCATCAGCACTCGACTAGCGGGAGACCAATACGAGCAGTACTTC	TRBJ2-7	TRBV10-3	16	TRBD2	NA